The TCR beta chain described here comes from a study of response to subunit inactivated influenza vaccine listed by TCRdb under 2018. Regarding the complete study: Deep quantitative profiling of the T cell receptor repertoire was used in the study to follow responses to a trivalent subunit inactivated influenza vaccine. What the research found in general, with its limitations: It was suggested by the authors that each seasonal influenza vaccination may recruit only a limited number of new T cells.

Libraries were constructed by RT-PCR. Reads for this sample came from an Illumina HiSeq 2500. TCRdb handled the public reads itself, with Q25 trimming in fastp and clone calling in MiXCR, and kept productive beta chains. Entries that share a CDR3 protein sequence are merged under the most common genes and DNA. The sample table holds a few hundred thousand distinct CDR3 sequences, of which around 15% were seen once. The ten largest clones capture 8.5% to 14% of the sample. The germline V end is reduced by 5 bases and the J end by 6 bases; junction bases left unmatched: 7. Counted from cysteine to phenylalanine, this CDR3 has 16 amino acids. Kept here is only the CDR3 DNA, which spans 48 bases and is read in frame from base 1. CDR1 and CDR2 were assigned from the germline V gene as SGHTA and FQGNSA. This clonotype has a handful of counts. What antigen it recognizes has not been identified. Base qualities are not recorded, but no much larger clone differs from it by a single base.

This TCR was recovered from a man aged 50 or older who received an inactivated influenza vaccine. Donor details come from another sample of the same person, matched by shared clones. The sample here was PBMCs from blood, taken roughly 12 days after vaccination. The receptor chain draws on TRBV7-2 and TRBJ2-3; TRBD2 agrees with 14 junctional bases. The CDR3 region: CASSLGLAGGSDTQYF. The nucleotides are TGTGCCAGCAGCCTCGGACTAGCGGGAGGAAGTGATACGCAGTATTTT.